A selection of T cell receptor beta chains follows, all from one sample in a study of CD8 T cells in ankylosing spondylitis. Using its own MiXCR run on the 5' RACE reads, TCRdb lists one record per CDR3 protein. In the table there are roughly 440,000 distinct CDR3 sequences, 17% of which are singletons. Sequenced: blood, either unsorted or a sorted T cell fraction (not recorded which). These receptors were obtained from a male donor with ankylosing spondylitis. Each CDR3 is given with its conserved first and last residue. The D gene is left open where the match is weak.

TRBV29-1	TRBD1	CSVPLTGTTEAFF
TRBV2	-	CASSRSPDTQYF
TRBV12-3/TRBV12-4	TRBD2	CASSFPGGTSGPINEQFF
TRBV7-9	-	CASSSGVNFYEQYF
TRBV6-2/TRBV6-3	TRBD1	CASSDRGGHQPQHF
TRBV5-5	-	CASSLGSGGTVASEQYF
TRBV3-1	TRBD2	CASTPRLGLAVYEQYF
TRBV4-2	-	CASSQERRSYGYTF
TRBV4-2	-	CASSQRGRGGMNTEAFF
TRBV7-3	TRBD1	CASSRDRGEAEAFF
TRBV7-9	-	CAESGPSLSTDTQYF
TRBV20-1	TRBD1	CSETGGLHEQFF
TRBV5-1	-	CASSLFGSQETQYF
TRBV3-1	-	CASSQVGSDQETQYF
TRBV5-1	-	CASSVGGRTATNEILFF
TRBV6-2/TRBV6-3	-	CASRRAYGGLEETQYF
TRBV6-2/TRBV6-3	TRBD2	CASKITGGETQYF